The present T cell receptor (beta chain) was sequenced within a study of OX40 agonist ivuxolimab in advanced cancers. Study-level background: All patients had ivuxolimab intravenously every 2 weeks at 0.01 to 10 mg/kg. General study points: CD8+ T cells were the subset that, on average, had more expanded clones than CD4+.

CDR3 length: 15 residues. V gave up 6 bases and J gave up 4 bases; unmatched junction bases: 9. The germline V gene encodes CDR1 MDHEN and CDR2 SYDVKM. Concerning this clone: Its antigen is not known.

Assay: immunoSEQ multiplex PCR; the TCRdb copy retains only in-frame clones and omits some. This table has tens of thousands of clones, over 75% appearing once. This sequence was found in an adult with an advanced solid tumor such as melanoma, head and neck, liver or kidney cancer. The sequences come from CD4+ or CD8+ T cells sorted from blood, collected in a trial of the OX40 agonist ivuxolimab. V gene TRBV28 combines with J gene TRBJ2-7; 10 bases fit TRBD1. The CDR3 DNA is TGTGCCAGCAGCCTCCCCGACAGGGGGCCTTACGAGCAGTACTTC. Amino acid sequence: CASSLPDRGPYEQYF. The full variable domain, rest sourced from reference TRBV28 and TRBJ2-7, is DVKVTQSSRYLVKRTGEKVFLECVQDMDHENMFWYRQDPGLGLRLIYFSYDVKMKEKGDIPEGYSVSREKKERFSLILESASTNQTSMYLCASSLPDRGPYEQYFGPGTRLTVT.